Listed below are T cell receptor beta chains from one sample, sequenced in a study of blood T cells in healthy people across ages. MiXCR was run by TCRdb on the 5' RACE reads, yielding one entry per CDR3 protein. The sample holds about 1 million distinct CDR3 sequences, less than 25% seen once. The same specimen was also included in a second study, on T cells of mothers and their children.

The sample taken for sequencing was blood. The receptors were sampled from a girl between 2 and 10 years old in good health. The CDR3 runs from the conserved cysteine through the conserved F or W. The order of the fields is V gene, CDR3 length, J gene, D gene, clone size, CDR3 DNA, CDR3 protein. D genes are given only for firm matches. Expanded clones get a size class; other rows say once, few or many, or leave the size out.

V gene: TRBV7-9; CDR3 length: 18; J gene: TRBJ2-5; D gene: -; clone size: few; CDR3 DNA: TGTGCCAGCAGCTCCCGCGAGCACCTACAGATTGGGTCAGAGACCCAGTACTTC; CDR3 protein: CASSSREHLQIGSETQYF
V gene: TRBV7-2; CDR3 length: 16; J gene: TRBJ2-3; D gene: TRBD2; clone size: -; CDR3 DNA: TGTGCCAGCAGCCCAGGACTAGGCCAATACACAGATACGCAGTATTTT; CDR3 protein: CASSPGLGQYTDTQYF
V gene: TRBV14; CDR3 length: 17; J gene: TRBJ2-1; D gene: TRBD2; clone size: -; CDR3 DNA: TGTGCCAGCAGCTGGAATATCGGGGGGAGCTCCTACAATGAGCAGTTCTTC; CDR3 protein: CASSWNIGGSSYNEQFF
V gene: TRBV7-9; CDR3 length: 16; J gene: TRBJ2-5; D gene: -; clone size: few; CDR3 DNA: TGTGCCAGCAGCTTATATCCGGACACCACATGGGGGGAGCAGTACTTC; CDR3 protein: CASSLYPDTTWGEQYF
V gene: TRBV13; CDR3 length: 13; J gene: TRBJ1-2; D gene: -; clone size: -; CDR3 DNA: TGTGCCAGCAGCTTAGGCAAGGGGTACGGCTACACCTTC; CDR3 protein: CASSLGKGYGYTF
V gene: TRBV6-5; CDR3 length: 21; J gene: TRBJ2-7; D gene: -; clone size: -; CDR3 DNA: TGTGCCAGCAGTTACTCATCAAATGGGGGCCCCCGGGGTCAGGAATTCGACGAGCAGTACTTC; CDR3 protein: CASSYSSNGGPRGQEFDEQYF
V gene: TRBV13; CDR3 length: 13; J gene: TRBJ2-1; D gene: -; clone size: few; CDR3 DNA: TGTGCCACCGCACGGGGAAAGCGGAATGAGCAGTTCTTC; CDR3 protein: CATARGKRNEQFF
V gene: TRBV7-2; CDR3 length: 13; J gene: TRBJ1-1; D gene: -; clone size: -; CDR3 DNA: TGTGCCAGCAGCCAGGTCGCAAACACTGAAGCTTTCTTT; CDR3 protein: CASSQVANTEAFF
V gene: TRBV9; CDR3 length: 15; J gene: TRBJ2-1; D gene: -; clone size: -; CDR3 DNA: TGTGCCAGCAGCCCGACGGTAAACTCCTACAATGAGCAGTTCTTC; CDR3 protein: CASSPTVNSYNEQFF
V gene: TRBV6-6; CDR3 length: 11; J gene: TRBJ2-7; D gene: -; clone size: -; CDR3 DNA: TGTGCCAGCAGTTACTCGGCCGAGCAGTACTTC; CDR3 protein: CASSYSAEQYF
V gene: TRBV15; CDR3 length: 13; J gene: TRBJ1-2; D gene: -; clone size: -; CDR3 DNA: TGTGCCACCAGCACGACTCGCTGGGATGGCTACACCTTC; CDR3 protein: CATSTTRWDGYTF
V gene: TRBV29-1; CDR3 length: 11; J gene: TRBJ1-2; D gene: -; clone size: few; CDR3 DNA: -; CDR3 protein: CSVASGTDRTF
V gene: TRBV5-1; CDR3 length: 12; J gene: TRBJ2-1; D gene: -; clone size: -; CDR3 DNA: TGCGCCAGCAGCCCATATTACGATGAGCAGTTCTTC; CDR3 protein: CASSPYYDEQFF
V gene: TRBV18; CDR3 length: 16; J gene: TRBJ2-6; D gene: -; clone size: -; CDR3 DNA: TGCGCCAGCTCACGTGAGGGGGGCTCTGGGGCCAACGTCCTGACTTTC; CDR3 protein: CASSREGGSGANVLTF
V gene: TRBV25-1; CDR3 length: 14; J gene: TRBJ2-5; D gene: TRBD1; clone size: once; CDR3 DNA: TGTGCCAGCAGTGGAAGACAGGGGTTGGCGACCCAGTACTTC; CDR3 protein: CASSGRQGLATQYF
V gene: TRBV4-2; CDR3 length: 16; J gene: TRBJ2-7; D gene: TRBD1; clone size: -; CDR3 DNA: TGTGCCAGCAGCCAAGATTGGGGACAGGCATCGGGGGAGCAGTACTTC; CDR3 protein: CASSQDWGQASGEQYF
V gene: TRBV11-2; CDR3 length: 11; J gene: TRBJ2-3; D gene: TRBD1; clone size: -; CDR3 DNA: TGTGCCAGCAGCTCGGGACAGGGGATGGATTTT; CDR3 protein: CASSSGQGMDF
V gene: TRBV29-1; CDR3 length: 13; J gene: TRBJ2-1; D gene: -; clone size: -; CDR3 DNA: TGCAGCGTTGTAAGGTATACCAACAATGAGCAGTTCTTC; CDR3 protein: CSVVRYTNNEQFF
V gene: TRBV7-3; CDR3 length: 14; J gene: TRBJ2-3; D gene: -; clone size: few; CDR3 DNA: TGTGCCAGCAGATCTAACGGAGGCACAGATACGCAGTATTTT; CDR3 protein: CASRSNGGTDTQYF
V gene: TRBV27; CDR3 length: 15; J gene: TRBJ2-1; D gene: TRBD1; clone size: few; CDR3 DNA: TGTGCCAGCTCACCTATTGGGACAGGGGGAAATGAGCAGTTCTTC; CDR3 protein: CASSPIGTGGNEQFF
V gene: TRBV5-1; CDR3 length: 13; J gene: TRBJ2-3; D gene: -; clone size: -; CDR3 DNA: TGCGCCAGCAGCCCGATGAATAAGGATACGCAGTATTTT; CDR3 protein: CASSPMNKDTQYF
V gene: TRBV12-3/TRBV12-4; CDR3 length: 15; J gene: TRBJ2-5; D gene: -; clone size: -; CDR3 DNA: TGTGCCAGCAGCCCGAAGAAGGACAGTAAAGAGACCCAGTACTTC; CDR3 protein: CASSPKKDSKETQYF